This entry lists 27 T cell receptor beta chains sequenced from one sample in a study of regulatory T cells in long-lasting Graves disease. Indicated time point: newly diagnosed GD, antithyroid drugs for less than 3 months. The TCR library was made from RNA extracted from PBMCs. Through Arm-PCR of CDR3 regions and iRepertoire HTBI primers, TCR beta libraries were built. TCRdb passed the multiplex PCR reads through MiXCR, listing each CDR3 protein once. The data contain about 540,000 distinct CDR3 sequences, around an eighth of them seen just once; the ten biggest clones take up under 10%. This same sample was also taken into another study, of T cells in Graves' hyperthyroidism and ophthalmopathy.

The specimen comprised peripheral blood mononuclear cells (PBMCs), sampled at new diagnosis, from a patient treated with antithyroid drugs. The receptors here all came from a man aged 30 to 45 with Graves disease.

Ten or more counts support this clonotype. The gene calls are TRBV18 and TRBJ1-1; weak D call: TRBD1 (5 bases). The CDR3 runs 13 residues. The V gene lost 0 bases and the J gene lost 6 bases, with 8 bases spanning the gap. CDR1 is KGHSH and CDR2 is LQKENI in the germline V gene. The CDR3 DNA is TGTGCCAGCTCACCACCGGGGGACCCTGAAGCTTTCTTT. It specifies CASSPPGDPEAFF.

This clonotype was observed at least ten times. This chain links TRBV2 with TRBJ1-2; a weak D match, TRBD1 (6 bases). Per germline, CDR1 SNHLY and CDR2 FYNNEI. Deletions cut 2 bases from V and 8 bases from J, with 15 bases between. The length of the CDR3 is 14 residues. The CDR3 DNA reads as TGTGCCAGCAGTGAAATCCCGGACAGTCAAGGCTACACCTTC. Translated: CASSEIPDSQGYTF.

This chain joins TRBV13 and TRBJ1-1; a possible D gene is TRBD1 (5 bases). Germline-derived CDR1 and CDR2 are PRHDT and FYEKMQ (reference sequence). V lost 5 bases, J lost 6 bases, and 16 bases lay in between. The CDR3 spans 14 residues. In DNA form, the CDR3 reads TGTGCCAGCAGCCAGCGCAGGGAACGGGCTGAAGCTTTCTTT. Translated, it gives CASSQRRERAEAFF.

In its sample, this clonotype was seen many times. The chain recombines TRBV27 with TRBJ2-7; 9 nucleotides agree with TRBD2. The germline CDR1 and CDR2 sequences are MNHEY and SMNVEV (reference sequence). V lost 1 base, J lost 6 bases, and 10 bases stayed unmatched. This CDR3 has 16 amino acids. The CDR3 here is CASSLYGTSFGGEQYF. DNA of the CDR3: TGTGCCAGCAGTTTATACGGGACTAGCTTCGGAGGCGAGCAGTACTTC.

This clonotype was counted many times. This chain joins TRBV2 and TRBJ2-1; the D gene could be TRBD1 or TRBD2 (5 bases each). The CDR3 covers 13 residues. The germline V and J ends were trimmed by 8 bases and 10 bases, with 18 bases remaining between them. Germline V lookup: CDR1 SNHLY, CDR2 FYNNEI. CDR3 loop: CASGVGSEGEQFF. The CDR3 coding sequence is TGTGCCAGCGGAGTGGGAAGCGAGGGGGAGCAGTTCTTC.

This clonotype was seen repeatedly, ten times or more. This chain joins TRBV12-3 or TRBV12-4 and TRBJ2-5, with D perhaps being TRBD1 or TRBD2 (5 bases each). Trimming cost V 5 bases and J 5 bases, with 15 bases left between them. The CDR3 extends over 14 amino acids. The CDR3 protein is CASSQTGTHETQYF. The CDR3 DNA is TGTGCCAGCAGTCAAACCGGGACCCATGAGACCCAGTACTTC.

Of note for this clonotype: A far larger clone is a single base away, which makes a read error likely. This chain links TRBV6-1 with TRBJ2-5; 9 bases match TRBD1. The CDR3 runs 13 residues. CDR1 MNHNS and CDR2 SASEGT come from the germline V gene. V was clipped by 6 bases and J by 11 bases; unmatched bases: 10. The CDR3 nucleotides read TGTGCCAGCAGCTCGGACAGGGGCAATGAGCAGTACTTC. It encodes CASSSDRGNEQYF.

The chain carries TRBV6-9 and TRBJ1-2; D is unresolved. The V gene's germline CDR1 is MNHGY and CDR2 SVAAGI. The ends were cut back, 3 bases at V and 5 bases at J, with 10 bases in the middle. The CDR3 is made up of 13 amino acids. The DNA for the CDR3 is TGTGCCAGCAGTTACGTTCACGATTATGGCTACACCTTC. It translates to CASSYVHDYGYTF.

The rearrangement links TRBV13 to TRBJ2-7; no definite D call. The CDR3 is 13 amino acids. The V end was cut by 5 bases, the J end by 2 bases, with 10 bases between. Germline assignment: CDR1 PRHDT and CDR2 FYEKMQ (reference sequence). The CDR3 nucleotides are TGTGCCAGCAGCGCACAGAGCCCCTACGAGCAGTACTTC. Translation: CASSAQSPYEQYF.

This clonotype was seen only a few times. The J gene is TRBJ2-7, the V gene TRBV20-1; 8 bases fit TRBD2. Trimming removed 4 bases from V and 7 bases from J; junction bases left unmatched: 18. The CDR3 runs 16 residues. In germline, CDR1 is DFQATT, CDR2 SNEGSKA (reference sequence). The CDR3 sequence: CSATGSWNGRAREQYF. CDR3 coding DNA: TGCAGTGCTACGGGATCCTGGAACGGGAGGGCCAGAGAGCAGTACTTC.

The genes are TRBV6-5 and TRBJ1-4; 8 positions match TRBD1. The V and J ends lost 5 bases and 8 bases, in that order; junction bases with no gene match: 13. Germline V gene sequence: CDR1 MNHEY, CDR2 SVGAGI. The CDR3 has 16 residues. The CDR3 nucleotides are TGTGCCAGCAGTAACTTCGGGACAGGAGCTGACGAAAAACTGTTTTTT. Encoded protein: CASSNFGTGADEKLFF.

The table lists this clonotype with many counts. Here the CDR3 reads CASSPRETQYF. The CDR3 DNA reads as TGTGCCAGCAGCCCAAGGGAGACCCAGTACTTC. The V and J genes are TRBV7-2 and TRBJ2-5; D gene unclear. V shed 5 bases and J shed 5 bases, with 6 bases lying between them. This CDR3 spans 11 amino acids. CDR1 is SGHTA, CDR2 FQGNSA, per germline. The whole variable domain, filled in from reference TRBV7-2 and TRBJ2-5, reads GAGVSQSPSNKVTEKGKDVELRCDPISGHTALYWYRQSLGQGLEFLIYFQGNSAPDKSGLPSDRFSAERTGGSVSTLTIQRTQQEDSAVYLCASSPRETQYFGPGTRLLVL.

This rearrangement joins TRBV2 to TRBJ2-3, with 14 bases matching TRBD2. The junction had 15 bases not matched to a gene; V was cut back by 7 bases and J by 3 bases. The CDR3 extends over 19 amino acids. Germline loops: CDR1 SNHLY, CDR2 FYNNEI. Here the CDR3 reads CASISVTGTSGRVTDTQYF. The DNA for the CDR3 is TGTGCCAGCATATCAGTTACCGGGACTAGCGGGAGAGTGACAGATACGCAGTATTTT.

The sample holds many counts of this clonotype. The rearrangement joins TRBV2 to TRBJ1-1, with D unclear. From germline, CDR1 is SNHLY and CDR2 FYNNEI. V dropped 6 bases and J dropped 2 bases, with 10 bases sitting between them. CDR3 length equals 13 residues. This chain's CDR3 is CASRAEVNTEAFF. The CDR3 coding sequence is TGTGCCAGCAGGGCCGAGGTAAACACTGAAGCTTTCTTT.

This clonotype was found many times. The chain couples TRBV29-1 to TRBJ1-1, with 8 bases matching TRBD1. Germline V lookup: CDR1 SQVTM, CDR2 ANQGSEA. The CDR3 loop spans 14 amino acids. V lost 2 bases, J lost 1 base, and 3 bases stayed unmatched. CDR3 sequence: CSVEQGATNTEAFF. The CDR3 DNA reads as TGCAGCGTTGAACAGGGGGCAACGAACACTGAAGCTTTCTTT. The whole variable domain, filled in from reference TRBV29-1 and TRBJ1-1, reads SAVISQKPSRDICQRGTSLTIQCQVDSQVTMMFWYRQQPGQSLTLIATANQGSEATYESGFVIDKFPISRPNLTFSTLTVSNMSPEDSSIYLCSVEQGATNTEAFFGQGTRLTVV.

This clonotype has at least ten counts. V usage is TRBV5-1 and J usage is TRBJ1-1, with a weak D call TRBD1 (6 bases). CDR3 length: 15 residues. Per germline, CDR1 SGHRS and CDR2 YFSETQ. V was trimmed by 2 bases and J by 7 bases, leaving 18 bases between them. The CDR3 sequence is CASSFASDSQREAFF. As DNA, the CDR3 is TGCGCCAGCAGCTTTGCGTCGGACAGTCAACGTGAAGCTTTCTTT.

This clonotype was recorded at least ten times. The gene calls are TRBV15 and TRBJ1-5; 7 nucleotides agree with TRBD1. The CDR3 has 17 residues. The germline gives CDR1 LNHNV, CDR2 YYDKDF (reference sequence). The V and J ends lost 5 bases and 4 bases, in that order; junction bases with no gene match: 14. The CDR3 reads CATSDRAYREGNQPQHF. In nucleotides, the CDR3 is TGTGCCACCAGCGACAGGGCTTATAGGGAAGGGAATCAGCCCCAGCATTTT.

This clonotype was seen many times. This sequence joins TRBV2 and TRBJ1-4; D is unclear. In germline, CDR1 is SNHLY, CDR2 FYNNEI. V shed 4 bases and J shed 3 bases, with 9 bases lying between them. CDR3 size: 14 residues. The CDR3 sequence: CASSGPASNEKLFF. CDR3 DNA sequence: TGTGCCAGCAGTGGGCCAGCCTCTAATGAAAAACTGTTTTTT.

The gene calls are TRBV19 and TRBJ2-7; 10 bases agree with TRBD2. V gave up 5 bases and J gave up 2 bases; unmatched junction bases: 9. Germline V gene sequence: CDR1 LNHDA, CDR2 SQIVND (reference sequence). The CDR3 loop spans 16 amino acids. The CDR3: CASSPRRLAGTYEQYF. In nucleotides, the CDR3 is TGTGCCAGTAGTCCAAGGCGACTAGCGGGTACCTACGAGCAGTACTTC. Drawing the rest from reference TRBV19 and TRBJ2-7, the complete variable domain is DGGITQSPKYLFRKEGQNVTLSCEQNLNHDAMYWYRQDPGQGLRLIYYSQIVNDFQKGDIAEGYSVSREKKESFPLTVTSAQKNPTAFYLCASSPRRLAGTYEQYFGPGTRLTVT.

This clonotype has a count of ten or more. The chain joins TRBV12-5 to TRBJ2-3; perhaps TRBD2 as D (6 bases). The germline V gene has CDR1 LGHNT and CDR2 FRNRAP. Trimming took off 0 bases at V and 4 bases at J, with 23 bases between the two ends. This CDR3 is 19 amino acids long. CDR3 in DNA: TGTGCTAGTGGTTTGGTAAGGTCGGGGAGGAGCCGCCCCGCAGATACGCAGTATTTT. It is translated as CASGLVRSGRSRPADTQYF.

V usage is TRBV7-9 and J usage is TRBJ2-7; D is uncertain. Germline CDR1 SEHNR, CDR2 FQNEAQ (reference sequence). The V and J ends lost 5 bases and 8 bases respectively, with 10 bases between them. The CDR3 length is 11 residues. CDR3 protein: CASSKPGKQYF. Here the CDR3 DNA reads TGTGCCAGCAGCAAACCAGGAAAGCAGTACTTC. Variable domain in full (rest from reference TRBV7-9 and TRBJ2-7): DTGVSQNPRHKITKRGQNVTFRCDPISEHNRLYWYRQTLGQGPEFLTYFQNEAQLEKSRLLSDRFSAERPKGSFSTLEIQRTEQGDSAMYLCASSKPGKQYFGPGTRLTVT.

The chain's CDR3 is CASYNGGQETQYF. CDR3 sequence (DNA): TGCGCCAGCTACAACGGGGGTCAGGAGACCCAGTACTTC. The chain has TRBV5-1 and TRBJ2-5; maybe TRBD2 (6 bases). This CDR3 contains 13 residues. Trimming left V 7 bases short and J 5 bases short, with 15 bases between. The germline CDR1 and CDR2 sequences are SGHRS and YFSETQ.

To note about this clonotype: Being one base from a much bigger clone, this may be a read error. The chain combines TRBV7-9 with TRBJ2-5; 11 bases are shared with TRBD1. J was trimmed by 5 bases and V by 6 bases; bases with no gene match: 8. Germline assignment: CDR1 SEHNR and CDR2 FQNEAQ (reference sequence). The CDR3 runs 15 residues. The CDR3 sequence is CASSWGQGDIETQYF. The CDR3 region has the DNA TGTGCCAGCAGTTGGGGACAGGGGGATATTGAGACCCAGTACTTC.

In its sample, this clonotype was seen many times. V usage is TRBV2 and J usage is TRBJ2-3; TRBD2 agrees at 11 bases. There are 17 residues in the CDR3. The junction had 9 bases not matched to a gene; V was cut back by 7 bases and J by 0 bases. Looked up from germline, CDR1 is SNHLY and CDR2 is FYNNEI. The CDR3 sequence is CASTRRWTSGSTDTQYF. The CDR3 coding sequence is TGTGCCAGCACTCGAAGGTGGACTAGCGGGAGCACAGATACGCAGTATTTT.

This clonotype has at least ten counts. The rearrangement links TRBV7-2 to TRBJ2-7; possibly TRBD1 or TRBD2 for D (6 bases each). The germline V gene has CDR1 SGHTA and CDR2 FQGNSA. V was trimmed by 5 bases and J by 3 bases, leaving 14 bases between them. There are 14 residues in the CDR3. Here the CDR3 reads CASSQGTGDYEQYF. CDR3 sequence (DNA): TGTGCCAGCAGCCAGGGGACTGGAGACTACGAGCAGTACTTC.

This clonotype was recorded a few times. The chain's CDR3 is CASSPRQGRGSPLHF. The CDR3 coding sequence is TGTGCCAGCAGCCCACGACAGGGGCGAGGTTCACCCCTCCACTTT. The rearrangement joins TRBV7-2 to TRBJ1-6; TRBD1 aligns across 8 bases. With V trimmed by 5 bases and J by 9 bases, 9 bases remained unmatched. CDR3 length: 15 residues. Germline V gene data show CDR1 as SGHTA and CDR2 as FQGNSA.

CDR3 loop: CASSRSGQGYGANVLTF. CDR3 DNA: TGTGCCAGTAGTCGGAGCGGACAGGGCTATGGGGCCAACGTCCTGACTTTC. This chain links TRBV19 with TRBJ2-6, with 8 positions matching TRBD1. This CDR3 comprises 17 residues. Unmatched junction bases numbered 9, after V lost 5 bases and J lost 3 bases. The germline CDR1 and CDR2 sequences are LNHDA and SQIVND (reference sequence).